Each of the 20 T cell receptor beta chains below was sequenced from the same sample in a study of regulatory T cells in long-lasting Graves disease. Sequencing libraries for TCR beta were prepared with iRepertoire HTBI primers and Arm-PCR of CDR3 regions. TCRdb itself ran the multiplex PCR reads through MiXCR, one entry per CDR3 protein. The sample has 420,000 or so distinct CDR3 sequences; approximately 16% are singletons. The time point here: newly diagnosed GD, antithyroid drugs for less than 3 months. PBMC-derived RNA was used for the TCR library. These same data were also listed under a study on T cells in Graves' hyperthyroidism and ophthalmopathy.

Source: peripheral blood mononuclear cells (PBMCs), taken at new diagnosis, from a patient treated with antithyroid drugs. The receptors were sampled from a young woman with Graves disease.

This clonotype was seen more than once but under ten times. The gene calls are TRBV6-1 and TRBJ1-2; 9 bases agree with TRBD1. V shed 1 base and J 3 bases; nucleotides not matched to a gene: 9. Germline CDR1 is MNHNS and CDR2 is SASEGT. The CDR3 is 17 residues long. CDR3 protein: CASSEGPGTGPYYGYTF. The CDR3 DNA sequence: TGTGCCAGCAGTGAAGGGCCCGGGACAGGGCCTTACTATGGCTACACCTTC.

Many counts were recorded for this clonotype. V is TRBV28 and J is TRBJ2-1; D is unresolved. The CDR3 contains 11 residues. V was clipped by 5 bases and J by 5 bases, with 4 bases between them. Germline V CDR1 and CDR2: MDHEN, SYDVKM. CDR3 amino acids: CASSTHNEQFF. The CDR3 bases are TGTGCCAGCAGTACTCACAATGAGCAGTTCTTC.

The chain joins TRBV7-2 to TRBJ1-1, with D perhaps matching TRBD1 (5 bases). CDR1 and CDR2 (germline): SGHTA, FQGNSA. The CDR3 contains 13 residues. The ends were cut back, 3 bases at V and 5 bases at J, with 10 bases in the middle. The chain's CDR3 is CASSFGRVTEAFF. For the CDR3, the DNA is TGTGCCAGCAGCTTCGGCAGGGTAACTGAAGCTTTCTTT.

The table lists this clonotype with many counts. The chain carries TRBV2 and TRBJ2-7, with TRBD2 identical over 7 bases. The germline gives CDR1 SNHLY, CDR2 FYNNEI. This CDR3 is 16 amino acids long. V lost 1 base, J lost 2 bases, and 8 bases stayed unmatched. The DNA for the CDR3 is TGTGCCAGCAGTGAAGGGATGCTAGCGGAAACCTACGAGCAGTACTTC. Translated: CASSEGMLAETYEQYF.

This clonotype was seen many times. The chain combines TRBV11-2 with TRBJ2-1; the D is unclear. Germline loops: CDR1 SGHAT, CDR2 FQNNGV. CDR3 length: 14 residues. The V end was cut by 1 base, the J end by 5 bases, with 9 bases between. The CDR3 loop reads CASSLVSWDNEQFF. CDR3 nucleotides: TGTGCCAGCAGCTTAGTTTCCTGGGACAATGAGCAGTTCTTC. Full variable domain (rest looked up from reference TRBV11-2 and TRBJ2-1): EAGVAQSPRYKIIEKRQSVAFWCNPISGHATLYWYQQILGQGPKLLIQFQNNGVVDDSQLPKDRFSAERLKGVDSTLKIQPAKLEDSAVYLCASSLVSWDNEQFFGPGTRLTVL.

As to this clonotype: A far bigger clonotype differs at one base, so this is likely a read error. The chain carries TRBV11-1 and TRBJ2-5; 9 bases fit TRBD1. With V trimmed by 6 bases and J by 4 bases, 6 bases remained unmatched. Germline loops: CDR1 SGHAT, CDR2 FQDESV (reference sequence). The CDR3 has 14 residues. As DNA, the CDR3 is TGTGCCAGCAGTGGGGACAGGGCGGTAGAGACCCAGTACTTC. It specifies CASSGDRAVETQYF.

A note on this clonotype: A far larger clone is only one base removed, so a read error is likely. CDR3 residues: CASSYSSGLAISEQYF. CDR3 bases: TGTGCCAGCAGTTACTCCTCGGGACTAGCGATCAGCGAGCAGTACTTC. The chain recombines TRBV6-2 or TRBV6-3 with TRBJ2-7; TRBD2 aligns across 10 bases. V lost 0 bases and J lost 6; bases outside the gene matches: 8. In germline, CDR1 is MNHEY, CDR2 SVGEGT. The CDR3 has 16 amino acids.

This clonotype was detected once. The J gene is TRBJ2-7, the V gene TRBV11-2; a weak D match, TRBD1 (6 bases). The length of the CDR3 is 16 residues. Trimming cost V 1 base and J 3 bases, with 16 bases left between them. Germline V gene lookup returns CDR1 SGHAT and CDR2 FQNNGV. CDR3 sequence (DNA): TGTGCCAGCAGCTTAGTTCTGGCAGGGGCGCGCTACGAGCAGTACTTC. Translated, it gives CASSLVLAGARYEQYF.

This clonotype was detected a few times. Just one base apart from a much larger clone, this may be a read error. The chain is built from TRBV7-6 and TRBJ2-7; 7 bases align to TRBD1. The CDR3 is 13 amino acids. Germline assignment: CDR1 SGHVS and CDR2 FNYEAQ. Germline trimming cut 6 bases from V and 3 bases from J; bases unmatched to any gene: 5. The CDR3 reads CASSSGGDYEQYF. The CDR3 DNA reads as TGTGCCAGCAGTTCAGGGGGAGACTACGAGCAGTACTTC.

This clonotype was seen ten or more times. The chain employs TRBV5-1 and TRBJ2-7, with D perhaps assigned TRBD1 or TRBD2 (5 bases each). Germline V gene sequence: CDR1 SGHRS, CDR2 YFSETQ. There are 14 residues in the CDR3. With 4 bases removed from V and 7 bases from J, the gap between germline ends came to 18 bases. CDR3 in DNA: TGCGCCAGCAGCCTCTTAACCGGGGCCAGGGAGCAGTACTTC. Its protein product is CASSLLTGAREQYF.

This clonotype has at least ten counts. The V and J genes are TRBV11-2 and TRBJ2-5; D is uncertain. The CDR3 spans 15 residues. CDR1 and CDR2 (germline): SGHAT, FQNNGV. V dropped 3 bases and J dropped 1 base, with 12 bases sitting between them. This CDR3 is CASSFQGQLQETQYF. CDR3 DNA: TGTGCCAGCAGCTTTCAAGGGCAGCTCCAAGAGACCCAGTACTTC.

This clonotype was observed many times. The chain carries TRBV7-8 and TRBJ2-3, with a tentative D call TRBD1 (7 bases). This CDR3 contains 16 residues. The V gene's germline CDR1 is SGHVS and CDR2 FQNEAQ. V was shortened by 5 bases and J by 5 bases, with 20 bases between the two germline ends. CDR3 region: CASSQGGRSMGDTQYF. For the CDR3, the DNA is TGTGCCAGCAGCCAGGGGGGACGGTCCATGGGAGATACGCAGTATTTT. Combining the CDR3 with reference TRBV7-8 and TRBJ2-3 gives the whole variable domain GAGVSQSPRYKVAKRGQDVALRCDPISGHVSLFWYQQALGQGPEFLTYFQNEAQLDKSGLPSDRFFAERPEGSVSTLKIQRTQQEDSAVYLCASSQGGRSMGDTQYFGPGTRLTVL.

The chain links TRBV19 to TRBJ2-7; D is undetermined. CDR1 and CDR2 from the germline V gene are LNHDA and SQIVND (reference sequence). The CDR3 is 13 residues long. The germline V and J ends were trimmed by 5 bases and 3 bases, with 11 bases remaining between them. The CDR3 sequence: CASSGPGFYEQYF. The DNA of the CDR3 is TGTGCCAGTAGTGGGCCCGGATTCTACGAGCAGTACTTC.

This clonotype has at least ten counts. The rearrangement links TRBV3-1 to TRBJ1-2; TRBD1 might be the D (6 bases). The V end lost 1 base, the J end lost 7 bases, and 13 bases lay between the germline ends. CDR1 and CDR2 from the germline V gene are LGHDT and YNNKEL (reference sequence). This CDR3 region has 14 residues. The CDR3 nucleotides read TGTGCCAGCAGCCAAGTCGCCAGGGGCAGTGGCTACACCTTC. Translated: CASSQVARGSGYTF.

This clonotype was seen only a few times. This chain links TRBV11-1 with TRBJ2-7; perhaps TRBD1 as D (6 bases). The V end was cut by 8 bases, the J end by 3 bases, with 8 bases between. The germline gives CDR1 SGHAT, CDR2 FQDESV (reference sequence). The CDR3 covers 11 residues. CDR3 loop: CASARGYEQYF. DNA for the CDR3: TGTGCCAGCGCCAGGGGCTACGAGCAGTACTTC.

The table lists this clonotype with many counts. The genes are TRBV18 and TRBJ2-3, with D unresolved. The CDR3 is 12 amino acids. V shed 6 bases and J shed 0 bases, with 4 bases lying between them. The V gene's germline CDR1 is KGHSH and CDR2 LQKENI. CDR3 residues: CASSHSTDTQYF. The CDR3 nucleotides read TGTGCCAGCTCCCACAGCACAGATACGCAGTATTTT.

The V and J genes are TRBV30 and TRBJ2-1, with 8 bases lining up with TRBD2. Germline V gene sequence: CDR1 GTSNPN, CDR2 SVGIG (reference sequence). V lost 1 base and J lost 6; bases outside the gene matches: 11. The CDR3 has 16 amino acids. CDR3 residues: CAWSGPGGPLGNEQFF. CDR3 nucleotide sequence: TGTGCCTGGAGTGGACCGGGAGGGCCGTTAGGCAATGAGCAGTTCTTC.

This clonotype was observed a few times. V and J are TRBV29-1 and TRBJ2-7; 12 nucleotides line up with TRBD1. The CDR3 spans 16 residues. J lost 6 bases, V lost 4 bases, and 13 bases had no gene match. Per germline, CDR1 SQVTM and CDR2 ANQGSEA. CDR3 sequence (DNA): TGCAGCGTTGCCAGAGACCCGGGACAGGGGGCTCGCGAGCAGTACTTC. This codes for CSVARDPGQGAREQYF.

The table lists this clonotype with a few counts. The chain carries TRBV18 and TRBJ1-5; TRBD1 matches 7 bases. Per the germline V gene, CDR1 is KGHSH and CDR2 is LQKENI. With 2 bases clipped from V and 5 bases from J, the junction kept 3 bases outside the gene matches. The CDR3 is 14 residues long. The CDR3 sequence: CASSPGDRHQPQHF. The CDR3 bases are TGTGCCAGCTCACCAGGGGACAGACATCAGCCCCAGCATTTT.

This clonotype has ten or more counts. V usage is TRBV18 and J usage is TRBJ2-1; D uncertain. The germline V gene encodes CDR1 KGHSH and CDR2 LQKENI. This CDR3 comprises 13 residues. The V gene lost 5 bases and the J gene lost 6 bases, with 11 bases spanning the gap. The CDR3 coding sequence is TGTGCCAGCTCAGCCCCGGGCTCCAATGAGCAGTTCTTC. Its protein product is CASSAPGSNEQFF. Full variable domain (remainder filled in from reference TRBV18 and TRBJ2-1): NAGVMQNPRHLVRRRGQEARLRCSPMKGHSHVYWYRQLPEEGLKFMVYLQKENIIDESGMPKERFSAEFPKEGPSILRIQQVVRGDSAAYFCASSAPGSNEQFFGPGTRLTVL.